A single sample is the source of the 31 T cell receptor beta chains below, sequenced in a study of blood T cells in healthy people across ages. Through a sample-barcoded 5' primer and a J-beta primer mix, a second PCR was run for roughly 6 to 11 cycles. TCRdb recomputed calls from the 5' RACE reads with MiXCR, one row per CDR3 protein. This sample has around 500,000 distinct CDR3 sequences, with 45% to 55% found just once. Sequencing was performed on blood. These receptors were collected from a man older than 75 in good health.

The chain uses TRBV7-2 and TRBJ1-2; unclear D gene. Germline V CDR1 and CDR2: SGHTA, FQGNSA. V lost 5 bases to trimming and J lost 2 bases, with 9 bases between them. CDR3 length: 13 amino acids. This chain's CDR3 is CASSRGVNYGYTF. The CDR3 coding sequence is TGTGCCAGCAGCCGCGGGGTCAACTATGGCTACACCTTC.

This clonotype was counted a single time. The CDR3 sequence: CASSLVAGGHETQYF. The CDR3 bases are TGTGCCAGCAGCTTAGTAGCGGGAGGGCATGAGACCCAGTACTTC. V usage is TRBV7-8 and J usage is TRBJ2-5, with 11 bases matching TRBD2. This CDR3 has 15 residues. The germline gives CDR1 SGHVS, CDR2 FQNEAQ. J was trimmed by 5 bases and V by 1 base; bases with no gene match: 3.

The rearrangement joins TRBV20-1 to TRBJ2-1; D is undetermined. The CDR3 contains 16 residues. CDR1 and CDR2 from the germline V gene are DFQATT and SNEGSKA (reference sequence). V dropped 0 bases and J dropped 0 bases, with 12 bases sitting between them. The CDR3 DNA reads as TGCAGTGCTAGAGATGGCTCGCGGAGCTCCTACAATGAGCAGTTCTTC. It yields the protein CSARDGSRSSYNEQFF.

The sample holds a few counts of this clonotype. The chain is built from TRBV4-3 and TRBJ2-5; D is undetermined. Germline values: CDR1 LGHNA, CDR2 YSLEER. Between the trimmed V and J ends, which lost 2 bases and 4 bases, there was a span of 11 bases. The CDR3 runs to 14 residues. Here the CDR3 DNA reads TGCGCCAGCAGCCAAAACCTAATGGGAGAGACCCAGTACTTC. Protein: CASSQNLMGETQYF.

V gene TRBV6-5 combines with J gene TRBJ2-1; the D gene could be TRBD1 or TRBD2 (6 bases each). Trimming took off 0 bases at V and 10 bases at J, with 16 bases between the two ends. Germline-derived CDR1 and CDR2 are MNHEY and SVGAGI. This CDR3 contains 15 residues. CDR3 sequence reads: CASSYSGGGSYEQFF. DNA of the CDR3: TGTGCCAGCAGTTACTCGGGGGGCGGGTCCTACGAGCAGTTCTTC.

The gene calls are TRBV9 and TRBJ2-5; 11 bases map to TRBD2. TRBJ2-7 explains the end of the DNA better; the J call may be wrong. This CDR3 contains 16 residues. Looked up from germline, CDR1 is SGDLS and CDR2 is YYNGEE. The CDR3 reads CASSLQTSGEIYEQYF. The CDR3, as DNA: TGTGCCAGCAGCTTACAGACTAGCGGGGAGATCTACGAGCAGTACTTC.

This clonotype was found many times. The chain employs TRBV6-6 and TRBJ2-1; TRBD2 agrees at 9 bases. This CDR3 has 16 amino acids. Germline V lookup: CDR1 MNHNY, CDR2 SVGAGI (reference sequence). V lost 10 bases to trimming and J lost 1 base; unmatched junction nucleotides: 11. In DNA, the CDR3 is TGTGCCACCGAAATGACTAGCGGCTCTTCCTACAATGAGCAGTTCTTC. Its translation: CATEMTSGSSYNEQFF.

In DNA, the CDR3 is TGCGCCAGCTCTCAGGACAGGGAGGTCCATGAGCAGTACTTC. Residues: CASSQDREVHEQYF. This chain uses TRBV5-1 with TRBJ2-7; 8 bases map to TRBD1. With 7 bases clipped from V and 7 bases from J, the junction kept 13 bases outside the gene matches. Germline lookup yields CDR1 SGHRS and CDR2 YFSETQ. The CDR3 loop spans 14 amino acids.

V usage is TRBV18 and J usage is TRBJ2-1; D is undetermined. The V gene's germline CDR1 is KGHSH and CDR2 LQKENI. Deletions cut 8 bases from V and 9 bases from J, with 23 bases between. This CDR3 is built from 15 residues. The CDR3 DNA reads TGTGCCAGCCCACACTCTACCCAATTAGGCGGTGAGCAGTTCTTC. Its translation is CASPHSTQLGGEQFF.

The J gene is TRBJ2-1, the V gene TRBV7-2, with 9 bases fitting TRBD2. Looked up from germline, CDR1 is SGHTA and CDR2 is FQGNSA. The CDR3 length is 14 residues. Losses at the gene ends were 5 bases for V and 6 bases for J; bases not matched to a gene: 5. CDR3 sequence (DNA): TGTGCCAGCAGCCCGGGACTAGCCATCAATGAGCAGTTCTTC. Amino acid sequence: CASSPGLAINEQFF. The full variable domain, rest sourced from reference TRBV7-2 and TRBJ2-1, is GAGVSQSPSNKVTEKGKDVELRCDPISGHTALYWYRQSLGQGLEFLIYFQGNSAPDKSGLPSDRFSAERTGGSVSTLTIQRTQQEDSAVYLCASSPGLAINEQFFGPGTRLTVL.

Regarding this clonotype: At one end the junction does not follow the germline gene, possibly because of a read error. V and J are TRBV18 and TRBJ2-5; 15 positions agree with TRBD2. The J call may be mistaken, given a closer DNA end match to TRBJ2-7. The CDR3 contains 16 residues. Germline values: CDR1 KGHSH, CDR2 LQKENI. The CDR3 region is CVSSPRTSGRANEQYF. The CDR3 bases are TGTGTCAGCTCTCCAAGGACTAGCGGGAGGGCCAACGAGCAGTACTTC.

As regards this clonotype: The junction departs from germline at one end; a sequencing error may be responsible. The genes are TRBV6-2 or TRBV6-3 and TRBJ2-4, with D maybe TRBD2 (6 bases). Germline-derived CDR1 and CDR2 are MNHEY and SVGEGT. The CDR3 covers 15 residues. The CDR3 DNA reads TGTGCCAGCAGTTACGGGGACTTCTGGACCTACGAGCAGTGCTTC. Translated: CASSYGDFWTYEQCF.

This sequence joins TRBV7-2 and TRBJ2-1; D perhaps matches TRBD1 (5 bases). The germline CDR1 and CDR2 sequences are SGHTA and FQGNSA. CDR3 length equals 15 residues. Between the trimmed V and J ends, which lost 1 base and 0 bases, there was a span of 7 bases. CDR3 in amino acids: CASSLGQPSYNEQFF. CDR3 nucleotide sequence: TGTGCCAGCAGCTTAGGACAGCCCTCCTACAATGAGCAGTTCTTC.

As DNA, the CDR3 is TGTGCCAGCAGTTTAATACAGAACCTTAGCAATCAGCCCCAGCATTTT. Protein: CASSLIQNLSNQPQHF. V usage is TRBV28 and J usage is TRBJ1-5; D remains ambiguous. Germline-derived CDR1 and CDR2 are MDHEN and SYDVKM. The CDR3 totals 16 residues. V lost 2 bases to trimming and J lost 0 bases, with 11 bases between them.

The chain employs TRBV15 and TRBJ2-1; no firm D call. This CDR3 contains 14 residues. V lost 0 bases and J lost 8, with 11 bases in between. CDR1 is LNHNV and CDR2 is YYDKDF in the germline V gene (reference sequence). The CDR3 reads CATSREPASDEQFF. Here the CDR3 DNA reads TGTGCCACCAGCAGAGAACCGGCCTCAGATGAGCAGTTCTTC.

The table lists this clonotype with a few counts. The CDR3 loop is CASSQSGGMNTEAFF. As DNA, the CDR3 is TGTGCCAGCAGCCAATCAGGGGGCATGAACACTGAAGCTTTCTTT. J is TRBJ1-1 and V is TRBV3-1; 8 bases map to TRBD1. Unmatched junction bases numbered 2, after V lost 2 bases and J lost 0 bases. Germline lookup yields CDR1 LGHDT and CDR2 YNNKEL (reference sequence). The CDR3 contains 15 residues.

The V gene is TRBV7-2, the J gene TRBJ1-5; D is unclear. CDR1 and CDR2 from the germline V gene are SGHTA and FQGNSA. The length of the CDR3 is 14 residues. V dropped 5 bases and J dropped 1 base, with 9 bases sitting between them. The DNA of the CDR3 is TGTGCCAGCAGCGCAGTCTGGAGCAATCAGCCCCAGCATTTT. It yields the protein CASSAVWSNQPQHF.

V usage is TRBV28 and J usage is TRBJ2-1, with a weak D call TRBD2 (6 bases). This CDR3 contains 16 residues. V was shortened by 5 bases and J by 4 bases, with 18 bases between the two germline ends. Germline-derived CDR1 and CDR2 are MDHEN and SYDVKM. CDR3 amino acids: CASSPRLVLIYNEQFF. In DNA, the CDR3 is TGTGCCAGCAGTCCAAGACTAGTCCTGATATACAATGAGCAGTTCTTC.

This clonotype came up many times. The chain recombines TRBV6-5 with TRBJ2-7; D is uncertain. V was clipped by 6 bases and J by 2 bases, with 11 bases between them. The CDR3 is 13 residues long. The germline V gene has CDR1 MNHEY and CDR2 SVGAGI. The CDR3 reads CASRSPRTYEQYF. For the CDR3, the DNA is TGTGCCAGCAGGTCCCCCCGGACCTACGAGCAGTACTTC.

This clonotype was seen at least ten times. The chain links TRBV6-5 to TRBJ1-2; 7 nucleotides line up with TRBD1. The CDR3 contains 15 residues. CDR1 and CDR2 (germline): MNHEY, SVGAGI. V lost 5 bases and J lost 5; bases outside the gene matches: 11. For the CDR3, the DNA is TGTGCCAGCAGTATGGCGGAAGGACAGGCGTATGGCTACACCTTC. This sequence encodes CASSMAEGQAYGYTF.

The chain uses TRBV20-1 and TRBJ2-7, with TRBD2 matching 12 bases. The germline V gene has CDR1 DFQATT and CDR2 SNEGSKA (reference sequence). The V gene end was trimmed by 5 bases and the J gene end by 7 bases; junction bases not matched to a gene: 18. The CDR3 is made up of 17 amino acids. The CDR3, as DNA: TGCAGTGCTGCACCCGGGACTAGCGGGCGACCGTACAATGAGCAGTACTTC. This codes for CSAAPGTSGRPYNEQYF.

This clonotype occurred a few times. The genes are TRBV6-5 and TRBJ2-1; the match to TRBD2 covers 15 bases. J lost 2 bases, V lost 0 bases, and 5 bases had no gene match. This CDR3 comprises 19 residues. Looked up from germline, CDR1 is MNHEY and CDR2 is SVGAGI. This chain's CDR3 is CASSYSGTSGRNTYNEQFF. The CDR3 DNA is TGTGCCAGCAGTTACTCCGGGACTAGCGGGAGGAACACCTACAATGAGCAGTTCTTC.

This clonotype was counted only a few times. The rearrangement links TRBV6-6 to TRBJ1-3; TRBD1 might be the D (6 bases). Germline loops: CDR1 MNHNY, CDR2 SVGAGI (reference sequence). The ends were cut back, 6 bases at V and 4 bases at J, with 10 bases in the middle. The CDR3 contains 13 residues. The CDR3 region has the DNA TGTGCCAGCAGCGGGACACGAGGAAACACCATATATTTT. Protein: CASSGTRGNTIYF.

This clonotype occurred a few times. The J gene is TRBJ2-1, the V gene TRBV29-1; weak D call: TRBD1 (5 bases). The germline V gene encodes CDR1 SQVTM and CDR2 ANQGSEA. This CDR3 contains 12 residues. The germline V and J ends were trimmed by 2 bases and 6 bases, with 8 bases remaining between them. In DNA, the CDR3 is TGCAGCGTTGAAAAGGGGATCAATGAGCAGTTCTTC. Its translation is CSVEKGINEQFF.

The gene calls are TRBV2 and TRBJ2-1; 7 nucleotides line up with TRBD1. The CDR3 covers 12 residues. From germline, CDR1 is SNHLY and CDR2 FYNNEI. With 8 bases clipped from V and 4 bases from J, the junction kept 2 bases outside the gene matches. CDR3 loop: CASLDRYNEQFF. In DNA form, the CDR3 reads TGTGCCAGCTTGGACAGGTACAATGAGCAGTTCTTC.

The chain is built from TRBV28 and TRBJ2-7, with 12 bases matching TRBD2. CDR3 length: 16 amino acids. V was pared by 6 bases and J by 5 bases, with 11 bases of the junction left unmatched. Germline V lookup: CDR1 MDHEN, CDR2 SYDVKM. This chain's CDR3 is CASSPVGLAGVNEQYF. CDR3 DNA sequence: TGTGCCAGCAGCCCGGTGGGACTAGCGGGTGTCAACGAGCAGTACTTC.

The genes are TRBV15 and TRBJ2-1; D is perhaps TRBD1 or TRBD2 (5 bases each). V was clipped by 3 bases and J by 9 bases, with 9 bases between them. Per the germline V gene, CDR1 is LNHNV and CDR2 is YYDKDF (reference sequence). The CDR3 consists of 12 residues. The CDR3 protein is CATSSPGTEQFF. CDR3 nucleotides: TGTGCCACCAGCAGCCCCGGGACTGAGCAGTTCTTC.

The gene calls are TRBV27 and TRBJ2-7, with 7 bases aligning to TRBD2. V shed 0 bases and J 4 bases; nucleotides not matched to a gene: 6. The CDR3 is 15 residues long. Germline CDR1 MNHEY, CDR2 SMNVEV (reference sequence). The CDR3 is CASSLSVGGHYEQYF. The CDR3 nucleotides read TGTGCCAGCAGTTTATCCGTGGGAGGGCATTACGAGCAGTACTTC.

This clonotype was observed a single time. The chain joins TRBV3-1 to TRBJ2-7; 7 bases agree with TRBD2. Trimming removed 3 bases from V and 0 bases from J; junction bases left unmatched: 5. From germline, CDR1 is LGHDT and CDR2 YNNKEL (reference sequence). There are 15 residues in the CDR3. The CDR3 nucleotides read TGTGCCAGCAGCCAGCTAGCGGAAAGCTCCTACGAGCAGTACTTC. This encodes CASSQLAESSYEQYF.

The chain recombines TRBV20-1 with TRBJ1-2; maybe TRBD1 (6 bases). Germline CDR1 and CDR2: DFQATT and SNEGSKA (reference sequence). The CDR3 covers 12 residues. The CDR3 DNA reads TGCAGCGCAGGACGGGGGCTCGGTGGCTACACCTTC. It is translated as CSAGRGLGGYTF.

V and J are TRBV30 and TRBJ1-5, with D possibly matching TRBD1 (6 bases). Germline V gives CDR1 GTSNPN, CDR2 SVGIG (reference sequence). CDR3 size: 14 residues. Trimming left V 3 bases short and J 1 base short, with 10 bases between. CDR3 in amino acids: CAWSAQGSNQPQHF. The CDR3 nucleotides are TGTGCCTGGAGCGCCCAGGGGAGCAATCAGCCCCAGCATTTT. The variable domain in full, with the rest retrieved from reference TRBV30 and TRBJ1-5, is SQTIHQWPATLVQPVGSPLSLECTVEGTSNPNLYWYRQAAGRGLQLLFYSVGIGQISSEVPQNLSASRPQDRQFILSSKKLLLSDSGFYLCAWSAQGSNQPQHFGDGTRLSIL.